A selection of T cell receptor beta chains follows, all from one sample in a study of shared clonotypes between healthy human individuals. TCRdb's copy holds only in-frame clones and misses some; the assay was immunoSEQ multiplex PCR. This table holds 730,000 or so clones, 55% to 75% found once. Sequencing was carried out using memory CD4+ T cells sorted from blood. The receptors here all came from a young woman in good health. Each CDR3 is given with its conserved first and last residue. A D gene is named only where the DNA matches it firmly. Size tells how often a clone was seen (once, few, many) or the class of an expanded clone, and some rows leave it out.

cdr3_length,j_call,d_call,v_call,clone_size,cdr3_nt,cdr3_aa
15,TRBJ2-7,TRBD1,TRBV5-1,-,TGCGCCAGCAGCCCAGTAACAGGGGGGTATGACGAGCAGTACTTC,CASSPVTGGYDEQYF
12,TRBJ1-1,TRBD1,TRBV5-1,-,TGCGCCAGCAGCTTAGACAGGGGAGAAGCTTTCTTT,CASSLDRGEAFF
15,TRBJ2-7,-,TRBV6-1,-,TGTGCCAGCAGGTGGGGGCGAACTGGTTCCTACGAGCAGTACTTC,CASRWGRTGSYEQYF
14,TRBJ1-4,-,TRBV5-1,-,TGCGCCAGCAGCCGGGACCGTCAGGGGGAAAAACTGTTTTTT,CASSRDRQGEKLFF
16,TRBJ1-2,TRBD1,TRBV13,-,TGTGCCAGCAGCTTAGGCCAATCTCCGACAGGGCCCGTATACACCTTC,CASSLGQSPTGPVYTF
13,TRBJ1-1,-,TRBV2,-,TGTGCCAGCAGCGACGGGGGGAGAACTGAAGCTTTCTTT,CASSDGGRTEAFF
15,TRBJ2-7,TRBD1,TRBV19,-,TGTGCCAGTAGTATCGGGGGACAGGGAGGCTACGAGCAGTACTTC,CASSIGGQGGYEQYF
16,TRBJ2-7,TRBD2,TRBV5-6,few,TGTGCCAGCAGCTTGGCGGCTAGCGGGAGTCCCTACGAGCAGTACTTC,CASSLAASGSPYEQYF
14,TRBJ1-4,-,TRBV27,-,TGTGCCAGCAGGCCTCGGGGGGGTTTTGAAAAACTGTTTTTT,CASRPRGGFEKLFF
13,TRBJ2-7,TRBD2,TRBV28,-,TGTGCCAGCAGCCGAAACGCGGGAGTCGAGCAGTACTTC,CASSRNAGVEQYF
14,TRBJ2-5,-,TRBV28,-,TGTGCCAGCAGTATTCCTTCAGGGGCCGAGACCCAGTACTTC,CASSIPSGAETQYF